This passage covers 20 T cell receptor beta chains from one sample sequenced in a study of spatial heterogeneity in lung cancer. The time point here: blood at routine non-recurrence follow-up after resection. TCRdb fed the 5' RACE reads into MiXCR, producing one record per CDR3 protein. The data show about 29,000 distinct CDR3 sequences, with 10% seen just once and under 30% held by the top ten. Sample: PBMCs, taken at follow-up. These receptors were obtained from a female donor with early-stage non-small cell lung cancer.

The chain employs TRBV11-2 and TRBJ1-1; D perhaps matches TRBD1 (5 bases). Germline V gene sequence: CDR1 SGHAT, CDR2 FQNNGV. With 2 bases removed from V and 0 bases from J, the gap between germline ends came to 7 bases. The CDR3 runs to 14 residues. The CDR3 DNA sequence: TGTGCCAGCAGCTTAACAGGAATGAACACTGAAGCTTTCTTT. It is translated as CASSLTGMNTEAFF.

This clonotype came up a few times. V and J are TRBV27 and TRBJ1-1, with 8 bases lining up with TRBD1. The germline CDR1 and CDR2 sequences are MNHEY and SMNVEV (reference sequence). CDR3 size: 13 residues. Trimming took 0 bases from V and 12 from J; bases not matched to a gene: 6. The CDR3 DNA is TGTGCCAGCAGTTTATCGTGGGACAGGACATCTTTCTTT. Translation: CASSLSWDRTSFF.

This clonotype was detected once. The rearrangement uses TRBV20-1 and TRBJ1-1; D remains unclear. V dropped 7 bases and J dropped 6 bases, with 9 bases sitting between them. The CDR3 has 10 amino acids. The germline gives CDR1 DFQATT, CDR2 SNEGSKA (reference sequence). In nucleotides, the CDR3 is TGCAGTGTCTTCTCCGCTGAAGCTTTCTTT. It codes for CSVFSAEAFF.

By share of the sample, this clonotype is medium-sized. The genes are TRBV7-4 and TRBJ2-3; no definite D call. The germline V gene encodes CDR1 SGHVT and CDR2 SQSDAQ. Trimming stripped 3 bases from V and 2 bases from J, with 3 bases between. The CDR3 sequence is 12 residues long. DNA of the CDR3: TGTGCCAGCAGCTTCTCCACAGATACGCAGTATTTT. It codes for CASSFSTDTQYF.

The table lists this clonotype with many counts. This chain connects TRBV29-1 to TRBJ2-7; the D is unclear. Trimming removed 4 bases at V and 4 bases at J, with 8 bases between. CDR3 length: 11 residues. Germline-derived CDR1 and CDR2 are SQVTM and ANQGSEA. CDR3 sequence: CSVGQSYEQYF. The CDR3 region has the DNA TGCAGCGTTGGGCAGTCTTACGAGCAGTACTTC.

This chain links TRBV6-5 with TRBJ2-7, with 12 bases fitting TRBD1. The CDR3 totals 15 residues. Per germline, CDR1 MNHEY and CDR2 SVGAGI. J lost 5 bases, V lost 4 bases, and 6 bases had no gene match. The CDR3 loop reads CASSSEGQGANEQYF. CDR3 DNA: TGTGCCAGCAGTTCCGAGGGACAGGGGGCGAACGAGCAGTACTTC.

This clonotype was detected only once. J is TRBJ2-1 and V is TRBV7-6; 13 bases agree with TRBD2. Germline CDR1 and CDR2: SGHVS and FNYEAQ. The CDR3 consists of 16 residues. After removal of 4 bases from V and 6 bases from J, the junction contained 6 bases not matched to a gene. The CDR3 DNA sequence: TGTGCCAGCAGCTCTGTTGGACTAGCGGGGGCCAATGAGCAGTTCTTC. Amino acid sequence: CASSSVGLAGANEQFF.

The rearrangement joins TRBV3-1 to TRBJ2-3; D is ambiguous. This CDR3 is built from 13 residues. CDR1 LGHDT and CDR2 YNNKEL come from the germline V gene (reference sequence). V lost 0 bases to trimming and J lost 7 bases, with 8 bases between them. The CDR3 protein is CASSQDLTNTQYF. The CDR3 region has the DNA TGTGCCAGCAGCCAAGATTTAACTAATACGCAGTATTTT.

This clonotype turned up a few times. The chain joins TRBV5-6 to TRBJ2-3, with 7 bases identical to TRBD1. The CDR3 has 14 residues. Germline-derived CDR1 and CDR2 are SGHDT and YYEEEE. Losses at the gene ends were 3 bases for V and 5 bases for J; bases not matched to a gene: 6. In DNA form, the CDR3 reads TGTGCCAGCAGCTGGGGACAGTCACTAGATACGCAGTATTTT. Encoded protein: CASSWGQSLDTQYF.

This clonotype was seen a handful of times. The J gene is TRBJ2-7, the V gene TRBV27, with TRBD1 identical over 10 bases. J gave up 6 bases and V 8 bases, and 4 bases lay outside the gene matches. CDR1 is MNHEY, CDR2 SMNVEV, per germline (reference sequence). CDR3 length: 12 amino acids. Here the CDR3 reads CASGGQGSEQYF. The CDR3 DNA reads TGTGCCAGCGGGGGACAGGGGTCCGAGCAGTACTTC.

This clonotype was recorded a few times. The J gene is TRBJ2-1, the V gene TRBV7-2; TRBD2 aligns across 10 bases. The trim removed 4 bases at V and 0 bases at J, leaving 6 bases unmatched. This CDR3 has 17 residues. Per germline, CDR1 SGHTA and CDR2 FQGNSA. This CDR3 is CASSSRASGGSYNEQFF. In DNA, the CDR3 is TGTGCCAGCAGCTCCCGGGCTAGCGGGGGCTCCTACAATGAGCAGTTCTTC.

This clonotype was seen only a few times. V gene TRBV7-9 combines with J gene TRBJ2-3; 10 bases match TRBD2. Germline CDR1 reads SEHNR; CDR2 reads FQNEAQ (reference sequence). J lost 1 base, V lost 3 bases, and 1 base had no gene match. The CDR3 has 15 amino acids. In nucleotides, the CDR3 is TGTGCCAGCAGCTTGCTAGCGGGGGGCACAGATACGCAGTATTTT. As protein: CASSLLAGGTDTQYF.

This clonotype was seen only a few times. The J gene is TRBJ2-7, the V gene TRBV2, with TRBD2 matching 12 bases. Losses at the gene ends were 4 bases for V and 2 bases for J; bases not matched to a gene: 3. CDR1 and CDR2 from the germline V gene are SNHLY and FYNNEI. The CDR3 runs to 15 residues. CDR3 DNA sequence: TGTGCCAGCAGTGGACTAGCGGGGGACCCCTACGAGCAGTACTTC. Translated, it gives CASSGLAGDPYEQYF.

This clonotype was picked up many times. The CDR3 region is CASSIRDGDNQPQHF. The CDR3 DNA sequence: TGTGCCAGTAGTATCCGTGACGGGGACAATCAGCCCCAGCATTTT. The rearrangement uses TRBV19 and TRBJ1-5; D gene uncertain. The CDR3 is 15 amino acids. Germline V gene data show CDR1 as LNHDA and CDR2 as SQIVND (reference sequence). V was trimmed by 3 bases and J by 3 bases, leaving 12 bases between them.

V is TRBV28 and J is TRBJ2-7, with TRBD1 matching over 7 bases. CDR1 MDHEN and CDR2 SYDVKM come from the germline V gene. With 8 bases clipped from V and 5 bases from J, the junction kept 9 bases outside the gene matches. This CDR3 has 13 amino acids. This CDR3 is CASRIQGINEQYF. The CDR3 DNA follows: TGTGCCAGCCGCATACAGGGGATCAACGAGCAGTACTTC.

This clonotype was seen at least ten times. The chain links TRBV14 to TRBJ2-5; no clear D gene. There are 14 residues in the CDR3. From germline, CDR1 is SGHDN and CDR2 FVKESK. Trimming shortened V by 3 bases and J by 0 bases, and 8 bases separated the two germline ends. Here the CDR3 DNA reads TGTGCCAGCAGCCAGGTTTGGGACCAAGAGACCCAGTACTTC. Residues: CASSQVWDQETQYF.

This chain joins TRBV27 and TRBJ2-7, with D perhaps matching TRBD2 (5 bases). The CDR3 spans 13 residues. V shed 0 bases and J shed 5 bases, with 8 bases lying between them. Per germline, CDR1 MNHEY and CDR2 SMNVEV (reference sequence). The CDR3 loop is CASSLSDGDEQYF. The CDR3 bases are TGTGCCAGCAGTTTATCCGACGGGGACGAGCAGTACTTC.

This clonotype appeared many times. The V call is TRBV6-2 or TRBV6-3, the J call TRBJ2-7; D tentatively reads TRBD1 or TRBD2 (5 bases each). This CDR3 region has 15 residues. Germline V gives CDR1 MNHEY, CDR2 SVGEGT. Trimming removed 2 bases from V and 2 bases from J, with 13 bases in between. DNA of the CDR3: TGTGCCAGCAGTTACGGCCGGGACCCTACCTACGAGCAGTACTTC. It is translated as CASSYGRDPTYEQYF.

This clonotype appeared many times. The genes are TRBV3-1 and TRBJ1-1, with TRBD1 identical over 9 bases. Germline assignment: CDR1 LGHDT and CDR2 YNNKEL (reference sequence). The V gene end was trimmed by 2 bases and the J gene end by 0 bases; junction bases not matched to a gene: 1. The CDR3 sequence is 15 residues long. The CDR3 sequence is CASSQTGGMNTEAFF. In nucleotides, the CDR3 is TGTGCCAGCAGCCAAACAGGGGGCATGAACACTGAAGCTTTCTTT.

The chain links TRBV20-1 to TRBJ2-7; possibly TRBD1 for D (5 bases). This CDR3 has 13 amino acids. The germline gives CDR1 DFQATT, CDR2 SNEGSKA (reference sequence). Trimming stripped 5 bases from V and 7 bases from J, with 18 bases between. The CDR3 nucleotides are TGCAGTGCTGACCCTTTAGGGGCTTGGGAGCAGTACTTC. Its protein product is CSADPLGAWEQYF.